A selection of T cell receptor beta chains follows, all from one sample in a study of cytomegalovirus exposure and HLA in healthy donors. TCRdb's copy holds only in-frame clones and misses some; the assay was immunoSEQ multiplex PCR. The sample holds fewer than 60,000 clones. The sample consisted of PBMCs. These receptors all stem from a woman between 25 and 40 years old in good health and CMV-seropositive. CDR3s include the opening cysteine and the closing phenylalanine or tryptophan. The D gene is left open where the match is weak.

J: TRBJ2-1; V: TRBV5-1; D: TRBD2; CDR3: CASAVAGNNEQFF; DNA: TGCGCCAGCGCTGTAGCGGGAAACAATGAGCAGTTCTTC
J: TRBJ1-5; V: TRBV6-1; D: NA; CDR3: CASSEVLGSNQPQHF; DNA: TGTGCCAGCAGTGAAGTTCTTGGCAGCAATCAGCCCCAGCATTTT
J: TRBJ1-1; V: TRBV19; D: TRBD1; CDR3: CASSPDRGRTEAFF; DNA: TGTGCCAGTAGTCCAGACAGGGGTAGGACTGAAGCTTTCTTT
J: TRBJ2-7; V: TRBV30; D: TRBD2; CDR3: CAWSSQTSANYEQYF; DNA: TGTGCCTGGAGTTCCCAGACTAGCGCGAACTACGAGCAGTACTTC
J: TRBJ2-3; V: TRBV7-6; D: NA; CDR3: CASSQTDTQYF; DNA: TGTGCCAGCAGCCAGACAGATACGCAGTATTTT
J: TRBJ1-6; V: TRBV19; D: NA; CDR3: CASMAPGLNSPLHF; DNA: TGTGCCAGTATGGCCCCAGGCCTCAATTCACCCCTCCACTTT
J: TRBJ2-7; V: TRBV5-1; D: NA; CDR3: CASSLGQEAYEQYF; DNA: TGCGCCAGCAGCTTGGGGCAGGAGGCCTACGAGCAGTACTTC
J: TRBJ1-2; V: TRBV6-6; D: NA; CDR3: CASSYSRSTGYTF; DNA: TGTGCCAGCAGTTACTCGAGAAGCACTGGCTACACCTTC
J: TRBJ2-1; V: TRBV6-5; D: NA; CDR3: CASSYSVAGWNNEQFF; DNA: TGTGCCAGCAGTTACTCGGTGGCAGGGTGGAACAATGAGCAGTTCTTC
J: TRBJ2-7; V: TRBV6-1; D: TRBD2; CDR3: CASSDSGVNPYEQYF; DNA: TGTGCCAGCAGTGATAGCGGGGTCAACCCCTACGAGCAGTACTTC
J: TRBJ1-2; V: TRBV30; D: NA; CDR3: CAWRLAGAGRFNYGYTF; DNA: TGTGCCTGGAGGCTTGCTGGGGCGGGGAGGTTTAACTATGGCTACACCTTC
J: TRBJ2-3; V: TRBV30; D: NA; CDR3: CAWSAGTGRLDTQYF; DNA: TGTGCCTGGAGTGCGGGAACAGGGCGTCTGGATACGCAGTATTTT
J: TRBJ2-7; V: TRBV18; D: TRBD2; CDR3: CASSPPSGSNYEQYF; DNA: TGTGCCAGCTCACCACCAAGCGGGAGTAATTACGAGCAGTACTTC
J: TRBJ2-7; V: TRBV2; D: NA; CDR3: CASTQASLAYEQYF; DNA: TGTGCCAGCACCCAGGCAAGTTTGGCCTACGAGCAGTACTTC
J: TRBJ2-2; V: TRBV28; D: TRBD2; CDR3: CASSRTSAAGELFF; DNA: TGTGCCAGCAGCCGTACTAGCGCGGCCGGGGAGCTGTTTTTT
J: TRBJ2-2; V: TRBV6-1; D: TRBD2; CDR3: CASTRLAGLTGELFF; DNA: TGTGCCAGCACAAGACTAGCGGGGCTCACCGGGGAGCTGTTTTTT
J: TRBJ1-1; V: TRBV18; D: TRBD1; CDR3: CASSTPRDRGSEAFF; DNA: TGTGCCAGCTCAACACCCCGGGACAGGGGCTCTGAAGCTTTCTTT
J: TRBJ2-7; V: TRBV29-1; D: NA; CDR3: CSVEEADEQYF; DNA: TGCAGCGTTGAAGAGGCAGACGAGCAGTACTTC